This T cell receptor (beta chain) stems from a study of blood T cell repertoires in COVID-19. Germline values: CDR1 MDHEN, CDR2 SYDVKM. V was shortened by 6 bases and J by 7 bases, with 10 bases between the two germline ends. There are 12 residues in the CDR3. Profiling relied on immunoSEQ multiplex PCR, and the TCRdb table lists in-frame clones only, not all of them. The sample contains 150,000 to 200,000 clones, 60% to 85% of which appear only once. V usage is TRBV28 and J usage is TRBJ1-5; D is ambiguous. Specimen: peripheral blood. The sequence derives from a woman aged 50 to 60 with active or convalescent COVID-19. The CDR3 is CASREEDQPQHF. In DNA form, the CDR3 reads TGTGCCAGCAGGGAGGAGGACCAGCCCCAGCATTTT.